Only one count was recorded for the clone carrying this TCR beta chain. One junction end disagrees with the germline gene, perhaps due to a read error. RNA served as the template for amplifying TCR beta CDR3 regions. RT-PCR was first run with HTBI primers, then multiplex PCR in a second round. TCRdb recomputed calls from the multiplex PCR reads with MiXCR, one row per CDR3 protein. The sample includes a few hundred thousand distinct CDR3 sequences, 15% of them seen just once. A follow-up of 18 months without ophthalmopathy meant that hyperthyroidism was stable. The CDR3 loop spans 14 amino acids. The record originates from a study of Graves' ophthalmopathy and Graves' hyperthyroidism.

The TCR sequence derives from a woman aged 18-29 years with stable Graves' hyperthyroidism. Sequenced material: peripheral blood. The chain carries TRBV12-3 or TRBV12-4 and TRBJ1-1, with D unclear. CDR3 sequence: CASCFGRMNTEAFF. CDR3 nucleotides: TGTGCCAGCTGTTTCGGGCGAATGAACACTGAAGCTTTCTTT.